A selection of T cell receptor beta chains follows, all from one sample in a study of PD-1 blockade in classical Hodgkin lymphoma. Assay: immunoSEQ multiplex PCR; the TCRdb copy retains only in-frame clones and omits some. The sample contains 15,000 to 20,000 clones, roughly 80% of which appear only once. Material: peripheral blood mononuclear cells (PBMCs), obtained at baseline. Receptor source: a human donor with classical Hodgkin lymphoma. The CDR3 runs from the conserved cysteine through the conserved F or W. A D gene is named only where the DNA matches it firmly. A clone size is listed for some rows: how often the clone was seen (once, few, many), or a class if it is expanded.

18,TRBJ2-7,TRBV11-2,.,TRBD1,CASSSVTPGQGKSYEQYF,TGTGCCAGCAGCTCTGTTACACCGGGACAGGGTAAATCCTACGAGCAGTACTTC
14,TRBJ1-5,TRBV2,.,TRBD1,CASSWGQSNQPQHF,TGTGCCAGCAGTTGGGGACAGAGCAATCAGCCCCAGCATTTT
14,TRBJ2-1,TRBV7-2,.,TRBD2,CASSFQAGLNEQFF,TGTGCCAGCAGTTTCCAAGCGGGGCTCAATGAGCAGTTCTTC
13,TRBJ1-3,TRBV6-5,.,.,CASRGRGMGTIYF,TGTGCCAGCAGGGGACGGGGTATGGGGACCATATATTTT
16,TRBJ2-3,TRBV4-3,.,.,CASSQDSAASTDTQYF,TGCGCCAGCAGCCAAGATTCGGCAGCGAGCACAGATACGCAGTATTTT
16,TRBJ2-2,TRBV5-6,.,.,CASSFQGRINTGELFF,TGTGCCAGCAGCTTTCAGGGACGGATAAACACCGGGGAGCTGTTTTTT
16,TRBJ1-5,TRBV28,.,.,CASGTPGESLDQPQHF,TGTGCCAGCGGAACCCCAGGCGAGAGTTTGGATCAGCCCCAGCATTTT
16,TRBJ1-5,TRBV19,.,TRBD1,CASSGDRRNSNQPQHF,TGTGCCAGTAGTGGGGACAGGAGGAATAGCAATCAGCCCCAGCATTTT
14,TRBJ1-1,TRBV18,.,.,CASSLTPRETEAFF,TGTGCCAGCTCCCTTACACCGAGGGAAACTGAAGCTTTCTTT
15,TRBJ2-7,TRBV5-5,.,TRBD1,CASSFRDRVSYEQYF,TGTGCCAGCAGCTTCCGGGACAGGGTTTCCTACGAGCAGTACTTC
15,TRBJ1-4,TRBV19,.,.,CASSIVPGRNEKLFF,TGTGCCAGTAGTATAGTCCCGGGACGGAATGAAAAACTGTTTTTT
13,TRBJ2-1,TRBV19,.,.,CASSIGALDEQFF,TGTGCCAGTAGTATAGGGGCCCTGGATGAGCAGTTCTTC
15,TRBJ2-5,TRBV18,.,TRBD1,CASSPLAGGKETQYF,TGTGCCAGCTCACCATTGGCAGGGGGCAAGGAGACCCAGTACTTC
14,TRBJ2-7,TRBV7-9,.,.,CASSLQGYPYEQYF,TGTGCCAGCAGCTTACAGGGATATCCCTACGAGCAGTACTTC
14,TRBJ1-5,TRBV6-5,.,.,CASSEGGGNQPQHF,TGTGCCAGCAGTGAAGGAGGGGGCAATCAGCCCCAGCATTTT
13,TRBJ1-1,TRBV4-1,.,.,CASSQEENTEAFF,TGCGCCAGCAGCCAAGAGGAGAACACTGAAGCTTTCTTT
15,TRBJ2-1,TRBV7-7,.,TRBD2,CASSRGTSGENEQFF,TGTGCCAGCAGCCGTGGGACTAGCGGGGAGAATGAGCAGTTCTTC
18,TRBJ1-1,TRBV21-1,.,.,CASSKERGQGGNEPEAFF,TGTGCCAGCAGCAAGGAAAGGGGACAGGGTGGTAACGAGCCTGAAGCTTTCTTT
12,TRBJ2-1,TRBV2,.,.,CASSDTGDEQFF,TGTGCCAGCAGCGATACAGGCGATGAGCAGTTCTTC
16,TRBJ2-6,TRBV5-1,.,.,CASSLATHSGANVLTF,TGCGCCAGCAGCTTGGCAACGCACTCTGGGGCCAACGTCCTGACTTTC
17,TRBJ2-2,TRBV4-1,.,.,CASSQEEAGPLKGELFF,TGCGCCAGCAGCCAAGAAGAAGCAGGACCACTGAAAGGGGAGCTGTTTTTT
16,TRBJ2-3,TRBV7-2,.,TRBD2,CASSPLRRGGSDTQYF,TGTGCCAGCAGCCCTCTTCGGCGGGGGGGTTCCGATACGCAGTATTTT
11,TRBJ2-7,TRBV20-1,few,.,CSAPSAHEQYF,TGCAGTGCCCCATCGGCTCACGAGCAGTACTTC
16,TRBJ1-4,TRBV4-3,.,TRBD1,CASSLLLGTAIEKLFF,TGCGCCAGCAGCCTTCTCCTAGGGACAGCGATTGAAAAACTGTTTTTT
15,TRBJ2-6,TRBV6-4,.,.,CASSDDSSGANVLTF,TGTGCCAGCAGTGACGACAGCTCTGGGGCCAACGTCCTGACTTTC
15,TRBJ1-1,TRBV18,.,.,CASSPTGGRFDEAFF,TGTGCCAGCTCACCTACGGGGGGGCGGTTTGATGAAGCTTTCTTT
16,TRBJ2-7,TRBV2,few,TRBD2,CASSGGELAGTYEQYF,TGTGCCAGCAGTGGGGGGGAACTAGCGGGGACCTACGAGCAGTACTTC
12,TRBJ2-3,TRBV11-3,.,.,CASSQTTDTQYF,TGTGCCAGCTCGCAGACCACAGATACGCAGTATTTT
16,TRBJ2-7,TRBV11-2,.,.,CASSLVRGPPPWEQYF,TGTGCCAGCAGCTTAGTCAGGGGTCCACCTCCATGGGAGCAGTACTTC
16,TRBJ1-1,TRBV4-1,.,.,CASSRYGEMGVTEAFF,TGCGCCAGCAGCCGCTACGGCGAAATGGGGGTAACTGAAGCTTTCTTT
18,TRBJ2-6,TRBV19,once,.,CASSFAVGGFSGANVLTF,TGTGCCAGTAGTTTCGCGGTAGGAGGGTTTTCTGGGGCCAACGTCCTGACTTTC
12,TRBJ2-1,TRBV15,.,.,CATSYRDNEQFF,TGTGCCACCTCCTACAGGGACAATGAGCAGTTCTTC
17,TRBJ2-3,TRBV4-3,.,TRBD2,CASSQDLTSGLTDTQYF,TGCGCCAGCAGCCAAGATCTTACTAGCGGACTCACAGATACGCAGTATTTT
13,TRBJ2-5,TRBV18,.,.,CASSPPGEETQYF,TGTGCCAGCTCACCACCAGGGGAAGAGACCCAGTACTTC
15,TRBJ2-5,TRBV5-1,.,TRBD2,CASGDLAGKQETQYF,TGCGCCAGCGGCGACTTAGCGGGGAAACAAGAGACCCAGTACTTC
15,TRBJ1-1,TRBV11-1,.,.,CASSLVGSSIGEAFF,TGTGCCAGCAGCTTAGTAGGATCTAGTATTGGTGAAGCTTTCTTT
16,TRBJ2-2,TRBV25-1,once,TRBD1,CASSDPGTGVVGELFF,TGTGCCAGCAGTGACCCCGGGACAGGGGTGGTCGGGGAGCTGTTTTTT
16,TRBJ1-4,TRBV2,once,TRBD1,CASSRTGTGVGEKLFF,TGTGCCAGCAGTCGAACCGGGACAGGGGTAGGAGAAAAACTGTTTTTT
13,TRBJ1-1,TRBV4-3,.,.,CASSPRGATEAFF,TGCGCCAGCAGCCCCCGAGGAGCAACTGAAGCTTTCTTT
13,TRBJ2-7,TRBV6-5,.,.,CASSYGWPYEQYF,TGTGCCAGCAGTTACGGGTGGCCATACGAGCAGTACTTC
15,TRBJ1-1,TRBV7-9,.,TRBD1,CASSPLGQANTEAFF,TGTGCCAGCAGCCCCCTGGGACAGGCGAACACTGAAGCTTTCTTT
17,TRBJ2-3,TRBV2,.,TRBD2,CASSERSLAGSTDTQYF,TGTGCCAGCAGTGAGAGGAGTCTAGCGGGTAGCACAGATACGCAGTATTTT
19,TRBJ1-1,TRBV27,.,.,CASSLKAPIQRVRNTEAFF,TGTGCCAGCAGTTTAAAGGCCCCGATCCAACGAGTCCGGAACACTGAAGCTTTCTTT
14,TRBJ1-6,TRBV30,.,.,CAWRGDWSDSPLHF,TGTGCCTGGAGGGGGGACTGGAGCGATTCACCCCTCCACTTT
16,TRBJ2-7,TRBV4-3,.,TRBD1,CASSQDGTGVSYEQYF,TGCGCCAGCAGCCAAGATGGGACAGGGGTCTCCTACGAGCAGTACTTC
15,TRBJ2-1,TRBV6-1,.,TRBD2,CASSEGGGALNEQFF,TGTGCCAGCAGTGAGGGCGGGGGGGCTCTCAATGAGCAGTTCTTC
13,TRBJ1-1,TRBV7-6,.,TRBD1,CASSLTGGRSAFF,TGTGCCAGCAGCTTAACAGGGGGTAGATCAGCTTTCTTT
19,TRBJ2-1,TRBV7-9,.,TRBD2,CASSLRRRLAGGPDNEQFF,TGTGCCAGCAGCTTACGGAGAAGACTAGCGGGGGGACCGGACAATGAGCAGTTCTTC
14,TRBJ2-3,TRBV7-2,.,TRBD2,CASMGGGATDTQYF,TGTGCCAGCATGGGCGGGGGGGCCACAGATACGCAGTATTTT
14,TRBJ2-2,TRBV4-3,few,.,CASSQWTDTGELFF,TGCGCCAGCAGCCAATGGACAGACACCGGGGAGCTGTTTTTT
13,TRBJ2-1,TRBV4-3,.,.,CASSQMGYNEQFF,TGCGCCAGCAGCCAAATGGGGTATAATGAGCAGTTCTTC
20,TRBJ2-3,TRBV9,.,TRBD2,CASSVDRLAGEGYSTDTQYF,TGTGCCAGCAGCGTAGATCGACTAGCGGGGGAAGGATATAGCACAGATACGCAGTATTTT